This T cell receptor beta chain originates from a study of CD8+CD57+ T cells in acquired aplastic anemia (dated by TCRdb to 2016 to 2018). About the full investigation: DNA extracted from sorted CD4+ and CD8+ cells had a mean of about 3.2 ug, with a range of roughly 0.2 to 27.4 ug. Mean read counts for healthy donor samples were about 10 million for CD4+ cells and some 12 million for CD8+ cells. The full study reports these points: CD8+ Simpson's diversity did not differ significantly between patients and healthy controls (P=0.060). Around 31 CD8+ CDR3 sequences were shared between patients and controls but appeared highly expressed in patients and within their immunodominant clones.

Note on this clonotype: It has no known antigen specificity. Base qualities are not at hand, and no much larger clone is one base apart.

TCR beta VDJ combination and CDR3 sequence profiling used genomic DNA as the template. An Illumina HiSeq 2000 was the platform used for TCR repertoire sequencing. From the authors' description of their analysis: TRBV/TRBJ rearrangement plots, CDR3 size and DJ length profiles, and Simpson's diversity index were used to assess repertoires. Whichever DNA sequence was most abundant in the deep sequencing data was defined as the immunodominant clone. CDR3 amino acid sequences were checked for sharing across subjects and were also compared against the VDJdb database and published repertoires. The public reads were reprocessed in TCRdb via fastp at Q25 and MiXCR, keeping in-frame beta chains. Under each unique CDR3 protein, matching rows form one entry showing the most common genes and DNA. The V and J calls were determined by TCRdb, not by the authors. The table for this sample lists tens of thousands of distinct CDR3 sequences; 50% to 70% of them were counted only once. The ten largest clones represent under 2.5% of the sample.

TCR repertoires of sorted CD4+ and CD8+ blood T cells from severe aplastic anemia patients and healthy subjects were deep-sequenced in the study. Ficoll-Paque density gradient centrifugation was used to isolate peripheral blood mononuclear cells. Before DNA extraction, CD4+ and CD8+ T cells were sorted by FACS or by magnetic beads. CDR1 SQVTM and CDR2 ANQGSEA are derived from the germline V gene. Trimming removed 4 bases from V and 7 bases from J; the gene matches leave 16 bases unexplained. The CDR3 has 16 amino acids, counting the end cysteine and phenylalanine. Here the CDR3 DNA is all that survives: 48 bases in frame from base 1.

In this chain, TRBV29-1 is recombined with TRBJ1-2; 9 bases in between match TRBD1. The source is a human donor in good health, serving as a control. The material sequenced was sorted CD4+, CD8+, or CD8+CD57+ T cells (not recorded which) from PBMCs. The CDR3 reads as follows: CSVAKRGTGKESGYTF. At the DNA level, the sequence is TGCAGCGTTGCCAAACGAGGGACAGGGAAGGAGAGTGGCTACACCTTC.